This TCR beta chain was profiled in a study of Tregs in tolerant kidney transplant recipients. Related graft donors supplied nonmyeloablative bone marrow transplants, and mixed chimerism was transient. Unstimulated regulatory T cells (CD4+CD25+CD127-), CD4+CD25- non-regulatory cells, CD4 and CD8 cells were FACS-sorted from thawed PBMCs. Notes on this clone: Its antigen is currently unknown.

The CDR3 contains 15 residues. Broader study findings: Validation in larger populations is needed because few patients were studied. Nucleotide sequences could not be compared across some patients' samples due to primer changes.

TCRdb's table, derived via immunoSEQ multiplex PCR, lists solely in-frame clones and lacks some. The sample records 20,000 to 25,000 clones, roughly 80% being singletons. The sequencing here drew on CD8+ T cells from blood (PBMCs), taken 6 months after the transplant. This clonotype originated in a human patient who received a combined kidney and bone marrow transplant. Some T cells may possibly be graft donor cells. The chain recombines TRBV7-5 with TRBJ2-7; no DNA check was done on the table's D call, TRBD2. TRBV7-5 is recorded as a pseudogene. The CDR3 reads CVRSGGGTESYEQYF. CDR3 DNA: TGTGTCAGAAGCGGGGGGGGGACGGAATCCTACGAGCAGTACTTC.